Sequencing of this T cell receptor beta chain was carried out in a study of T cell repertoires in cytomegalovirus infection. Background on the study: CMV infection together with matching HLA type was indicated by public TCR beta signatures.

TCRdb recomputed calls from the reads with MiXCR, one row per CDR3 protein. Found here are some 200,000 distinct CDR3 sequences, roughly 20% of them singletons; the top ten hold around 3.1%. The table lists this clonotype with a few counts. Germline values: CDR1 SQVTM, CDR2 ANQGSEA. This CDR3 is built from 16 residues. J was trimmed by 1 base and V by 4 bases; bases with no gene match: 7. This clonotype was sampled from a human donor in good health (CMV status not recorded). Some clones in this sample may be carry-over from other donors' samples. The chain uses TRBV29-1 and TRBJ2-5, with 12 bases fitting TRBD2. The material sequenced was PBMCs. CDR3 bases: TGCAGCGTTGCGGGACTAGCGGGCCTTTCCCAAGAGACCCAGTACTTC. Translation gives CSVAGLAGLSQETQYF.